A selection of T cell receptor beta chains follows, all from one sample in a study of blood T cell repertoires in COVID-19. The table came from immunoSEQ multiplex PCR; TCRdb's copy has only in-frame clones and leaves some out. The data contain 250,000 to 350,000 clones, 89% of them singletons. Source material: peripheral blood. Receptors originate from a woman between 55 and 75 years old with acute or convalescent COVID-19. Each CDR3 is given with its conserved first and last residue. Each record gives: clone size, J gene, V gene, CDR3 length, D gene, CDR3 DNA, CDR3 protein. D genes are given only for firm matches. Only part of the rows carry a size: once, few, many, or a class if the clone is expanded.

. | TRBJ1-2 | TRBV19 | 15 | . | TGTGCCAGTAGTGCGCCGGGACTGATTAACTATGGCTACACCTTC | CASSAPGLINYGYTF
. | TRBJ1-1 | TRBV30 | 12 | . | TGTGCCTGGAGTGTAGTTCCAGGGGAAGCTTTCTTT | CAWSVVPGEAFF
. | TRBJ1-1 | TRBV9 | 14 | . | TGTGCCAGCAGCGCGGGACTGTCGAACACTGAAGCTTTCTTT | CASSAGLSNTEAFF
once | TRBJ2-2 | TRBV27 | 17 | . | TGTGCCAGCAGTACGCTCCTGGGGAGCAGGAACACCGGGGAGCTGTTTTTT | CASSTLLGSRNTGELFF
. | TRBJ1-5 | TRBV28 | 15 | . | TGTGCCAGCAGTTTCCCTCTTGGGGGGGATCAGCCCCAGCATTTT | CASSFPLGGDQPQHF
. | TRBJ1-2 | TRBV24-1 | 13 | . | TGTGCCACCAGTGATTCCGGACACCAGGGCTACACCTTC | CATSDSGHQGYTF
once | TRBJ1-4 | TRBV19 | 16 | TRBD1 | TGTGCCAGGCCCGATGAATCGGGACAGGAGGATGAAAAACTGTTTTTT | CARPDESGQEDEKLFF
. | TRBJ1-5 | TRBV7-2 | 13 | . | TGTGCCAGCAGCTTAGGAGGTGGCCAGCCCCAGCATTTT | CASSLGGGQPQHF
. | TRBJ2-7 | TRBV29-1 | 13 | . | TGCAGCGTTGATCGGGGGAATACCTACGAGCAGTACTTC | CSVDRGNTYEQYF
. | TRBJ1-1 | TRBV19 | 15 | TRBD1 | TGTGCCAGTAGTAAACAGGGGGCCCCGAACACTGAAGCTTTCTTT | CASSKQGAPNTEAFF
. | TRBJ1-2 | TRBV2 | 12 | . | TGTGCCAGCAACCGACAGAACTATGGCTACACCTTC | CASNRQNYGYTF
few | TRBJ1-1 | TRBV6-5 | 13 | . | TGTGCCAGCAACTCGGCGGTGAACACTGAAGCTTTCTTT | CASNSAVNTEAFF
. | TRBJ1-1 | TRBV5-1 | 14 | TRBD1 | TGCGCCAGCAGCTCGGAGGGGGCAATCACTGAAGCTTTCTTT | CASSSEGAITEAFF
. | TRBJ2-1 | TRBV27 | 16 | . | TGTGCCAGCAGGGACCGCGGAGCGGGTCGTACGAATGAGCAGTTCTTC | CASRDRGAGRTNEQFF
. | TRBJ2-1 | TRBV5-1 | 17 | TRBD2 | TGCGCCAGCAGCTTGTTCGGGGGGGCCCGATCCTACAATGAGCAGTTCTTC | CASSLFGGARSYNEQFF
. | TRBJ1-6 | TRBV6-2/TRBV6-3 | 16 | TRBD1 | TGTGCCAGCAGTGGACAGGGCGGCAACTATAATTCACCCCTCCACTTT | CASSGQGGNYNSPLHF
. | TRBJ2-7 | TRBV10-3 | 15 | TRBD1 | TGTGCCATCAGTGAGGGGGGGACAGGAGCCTACGAGCAGTACTTC | CAISEGGTGAYEQYF
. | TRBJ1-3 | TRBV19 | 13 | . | TGTGCCAGTAGTATATTATCTGGAAACACCATATATTTT | CASSILSGNTIYF
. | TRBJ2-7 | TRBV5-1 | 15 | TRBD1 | TGCGCCAGCAGCCCCGGACAGGGGACTTACTACGAGCAGTACTTC | CASSPGQGTYYEQYF
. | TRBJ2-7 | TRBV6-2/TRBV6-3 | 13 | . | TGTGCCAGCAGTTATGGCCTGACCTACGAGCAGTACTTC | CASSYGLTYEQYF
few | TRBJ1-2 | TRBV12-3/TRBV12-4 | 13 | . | TGTGCCAGCAGTTCCACCGTAGTGGTTGGCTACACCTTC | CASSSTVVVGYTF
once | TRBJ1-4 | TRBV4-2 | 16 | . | TGTGCCAGCAGCCAAGATCCGGGGGCAACTAATGAAAAACTGTTTTTT | CASSQDPGATNEKLFF
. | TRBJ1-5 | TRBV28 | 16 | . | TGTGCCAGCAGTCCCACTGACATATCCAGCAATCAGCCCCAGCATTTT | CASSPTDISSNQPQHF
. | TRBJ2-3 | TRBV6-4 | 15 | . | TGTGCCAGCAGTGGAGACTCCTCGAGCACAGATACGCAGTATTTT | CASSGDSSSTDTQYF
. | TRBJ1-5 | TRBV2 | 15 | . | TGTGCCAGCAGTGAAGACAGGGTGGCGAGTCAGCCCCAGCATTTT | CASSEDRVASQPQHF
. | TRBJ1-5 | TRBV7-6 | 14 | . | TGTGCCAGCAGCCCCACCAGGAGCAATCAGCCCCAGCATTTT | CASSPTRSNQPQHF
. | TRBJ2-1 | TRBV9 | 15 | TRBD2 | TGTGCCAGCAGCGTAGGAATAGCGGGAGACAATGAGCAGTTCTTC | CASSVGIAGDNEQFF
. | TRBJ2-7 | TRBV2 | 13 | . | TGTGCCAGCAGTCGGGACTTGACCTACGAGCAGTACTTC | CASSRDLTYEQYF
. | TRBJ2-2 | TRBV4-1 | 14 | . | TGCGCCAGCAGCCGTTCCCTGAACACCGGGGAGCTGTTTTTT | CASSRSLNTGELFF
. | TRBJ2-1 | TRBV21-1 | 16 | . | TGTGCCAGCAGCAAAGGCCATGGCGGGAGGGGGAATGAGCAGTTCTTC | CASSKGHGGRGNEQFF
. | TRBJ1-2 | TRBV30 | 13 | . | TGTGCCTGGAGTGTCCCCCCAGGGAGGAGCTACACCTTC | CAWSVPPGRSYTF
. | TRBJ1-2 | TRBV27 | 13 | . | TGTGCCAGCAGTTACGGACAAGCCTATGGCTACACCTTC | CASSYGQAYGYTF
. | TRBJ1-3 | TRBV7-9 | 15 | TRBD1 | TGTGCCAGCAGGTACCGGACAGGGGCTGGAAACACCATATATTTT | CASRYRTGAGNTIYF
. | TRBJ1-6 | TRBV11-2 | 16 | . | TGTGCCAGCATCAAACAAGGGAGCTCCTATAATTCACCCCTCCACTTT | CASIKQGSSYNSPLHF
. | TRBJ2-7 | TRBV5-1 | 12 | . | TGCGCCAGCAGGGGGGGGGCGTACGAGCAGTACTTC | CASRGGAYEQYF
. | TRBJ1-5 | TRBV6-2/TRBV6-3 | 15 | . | TGTGCCAGCAGTCTAGACCACAGGGTCGGACAGCCCCAGCATTTT | CASSLDHRVGQPQHF
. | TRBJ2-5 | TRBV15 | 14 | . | TGTGCCACCAGCAGAGTTACTAAGCAAGAGACCCAGTACTTC | CATSRVTKQETQYF
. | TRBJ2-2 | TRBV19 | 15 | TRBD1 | TGTGCCAGTAGTCTCCGGACAGGGTTTCCCGGGGAGCTGTTTTTT | CASSLRTGFPGELFF
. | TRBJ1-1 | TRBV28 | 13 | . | TGTGCCAGCAGACCTCACCAGGGGAGTGGAGCTTTCTTT | CASRPHQGSGAFF
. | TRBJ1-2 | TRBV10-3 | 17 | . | TGTGCCATCAGTGAGTCGGGCGTGACTTCGGGGGTCGGCGGCTACACCTTC | CAISESGVTSGVGGYTF
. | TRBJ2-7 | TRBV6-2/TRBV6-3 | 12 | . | TGTGCCAGCAGTACCGGACTACAAAAGCAGTACTTC | CASSTGLQKQYF
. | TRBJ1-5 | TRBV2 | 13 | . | TGTGCCAGCAGTGTTGGGCTCTGGCAGCCCCAGCATTTT | CASSVGLWQPQHF
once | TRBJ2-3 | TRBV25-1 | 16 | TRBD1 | TGTGCCAGCAGTGAATATGGGACAGGGGGGACAGATACGCAGTATTTT | CASSEYGTGGTDTQYF
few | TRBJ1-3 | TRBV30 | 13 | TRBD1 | TGTGCCTGGACCGGGACAGGCGGCGACACCATATATTTT | CAWTGTGGDTIYF
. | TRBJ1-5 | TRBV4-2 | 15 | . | TGTGCCAGCAGCCAAGATCGCGGCAGCTATCAGCCCCAGCATTTT | CASSQDRGSYQPQHF
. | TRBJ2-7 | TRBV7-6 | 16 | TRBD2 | TGTGCCAGCAGCTTAGGGGGACTAGCGGGTTCCTACGAGCAGTACTTC | CASSLGGLAGSYEQYF
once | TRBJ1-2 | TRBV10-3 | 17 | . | TGTGCCATCAGTGAGTCGAGCGACAGACCATTTAACTATGGCTACACCTTC | CAISESSDRPFNYGYTF
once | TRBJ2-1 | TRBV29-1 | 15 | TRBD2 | TGCAGCGCGAGACTAGCGGGAGGTCCCTACGATGAGCAGTTCTTC | CSARLAGGPYDEQFF
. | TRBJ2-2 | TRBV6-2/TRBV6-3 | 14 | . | TGTGCCAGCAGTTGGCAGGGAGGCACCGGGGAGCTGTTTTTT | CASSWQGGTGELFF
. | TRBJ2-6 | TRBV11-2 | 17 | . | TGTGCCAGCAGCTTAGTTCCGATGAGGGCTGGGGCCAACGTCCTGACTTTC | CASSLVPMRAGANVLTF
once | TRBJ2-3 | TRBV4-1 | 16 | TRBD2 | TGCGCCAGCAGCCAAGGGGGCGGGGGGGCAGCAGATACGCAGTATTTT | CASSQGGGGAADTQYF